This TCR beta chain was recorded in a study of blood T cell repertoires in COVID-19. Profiled with immunoSEQ multiplex PCR; TCRdb holds only in-frame clones, not every one. This table holds 370,000 or so clones, about 90% found once. This study enrolled people aged 18 to 89 from roughly 24 US geographic areas. Two consecutive negative NP/OP PCR tests, clearance, or resolved symptoms defined Cohort 3 recovery. The sequencing sample was made of PBMCs or T cells enriched from blood (not recorded which). The origin of this receptor is a man aged 25 to 40 who had recovered from COVID-19.

CDR3 sequence: CASSPDSRNTEAFF. The CDR3 DNA follows: TGTGCCAGCAGCCCGGACAGCCGGAACACTGAAGCTTTCTTT. V gene TRBV11-2 combines with J gene TRBJ1-1, with D maybe TRBD1 (6 bases). The CDR3 totals 14 residues. V lost 5 bases and J lost 1, with 11 bases in between. Germline V gene sequence: CDR1 SGHAT, CDR2 FQNNGV.